This T cell receptor beta chain was sequenced in a study of T-cell memory formation after mild COVID-19. For the study at large: Across donors, TCR clusters were largely donor specific.

MiXCR, applied by TCRdb to the 5' RACE reads, yields one record per CDR3 protein. The sample includes over 500,000 distinct CDR3 sequences, 17% seen only once; the top ten take roughly 7.8%. Trimming shortened V by 2 bases and J by 5 bases, and 7 bases separated the two germline ends. Germline loops: CDR1 MNHEY, CDR2 SVGEGT. This CDR3 spans 13 amino acids. A word on this clonotype: Its antigen is as yet unknown.

Points from the study as a whole: Prior to infection, memory already included some responding clones, suggesting cross-reactive memory joined.

The chain recombines TRBV6-2 or TRBV6-3 with TRBJ2-1; D gene ambiguous. This clonotype was obtained from an adult woman who had mild COVID-19 (a few samples of this study predate the infection). Cell type and time point are not known. The sample consisted of PBMCs or a T cell subset sorted from them (not recorded which). The CDR3 region has the DNA TGTGCCAGCAGTTACGTGACAAACAATGAGCAGTTCTTC. This gives the protein CASSYVTNNEQFF.